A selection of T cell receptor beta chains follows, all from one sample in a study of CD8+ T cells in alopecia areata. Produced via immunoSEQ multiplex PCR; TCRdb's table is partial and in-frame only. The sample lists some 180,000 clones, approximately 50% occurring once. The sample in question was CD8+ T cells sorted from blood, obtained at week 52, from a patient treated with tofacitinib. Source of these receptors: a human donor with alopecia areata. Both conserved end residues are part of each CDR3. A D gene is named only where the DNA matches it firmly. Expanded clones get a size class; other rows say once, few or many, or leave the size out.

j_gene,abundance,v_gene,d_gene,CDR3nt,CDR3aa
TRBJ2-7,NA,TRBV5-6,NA,TGTGCCAGCAGCCCCGGAGGGGCGCGTGAGCAGTACTTC,CASSPGGAREQYF
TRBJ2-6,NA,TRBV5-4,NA,TGTGCCAGCAGCTTGGCGTCACGGCTCACTGGGGCCAACGTCCTGACTTTC,CASSLASRLTGANVLTF
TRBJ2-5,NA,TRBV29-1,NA,TGCAGCGTTGAAGTTGGAGGGGAGGACCAGTACTTC,CSVEVGGEDQYF
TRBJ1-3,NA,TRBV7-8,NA,TGTGCCAGCAGCTTAGCGCGGGTCGCCTCTGGAAACACCATATATTTT,CASSLARVASGNTIYF
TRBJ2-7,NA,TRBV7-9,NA,TGTGCCAGCAGCTGGGGAGATTACTACGAGCAGTACTTC,CASSWGDYYEQYF
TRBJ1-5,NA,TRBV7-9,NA,TGTGCCAGCAGCTTAGTTGGTAGCAATCAGCCCCAGCATTTT,CASSLVGSNQPQHF
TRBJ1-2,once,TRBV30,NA,TGTGCCTGGAGCACATTCATTCAGGGCTCCTATGGCTACACCTTC,CAWSTFIQGSYGYTF
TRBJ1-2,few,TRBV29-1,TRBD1,TGCAGCGTTCGGTTCTATTGGGACAGGGGCTATGGCTACACCTTC,CSVRFYWDRGYGYTF
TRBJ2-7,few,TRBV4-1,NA,TGCGCCAGCAGCCAAGAGGGACAACTCTCCTACGAGCAGTACTTC,CASSQEGQLSYEQYF
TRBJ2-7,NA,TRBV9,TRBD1,TGTGCCAGCAGTCCAGGGGGCAACTCCTACGAGCAGTACTTC,CASSPGGNSYEQYF
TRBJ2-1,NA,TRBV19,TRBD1,TGTGCCAGTAGTGAAGACAGGGGGTATTACAATGAGCAGTTCTTC,CASSEDRGYYNEQFF
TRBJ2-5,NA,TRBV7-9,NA,TGTGCCAGCAGCTCACTGCTGCTGGGGGAGACCCAGTACTTC,CASSSLLLGETQYF
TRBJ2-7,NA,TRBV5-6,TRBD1,TGTGCCAGCAGCCCTCACGGACAGGGTATCTACGAGCAGTACTTC,CASSPHGQGIYEQYF
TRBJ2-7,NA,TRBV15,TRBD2,TGTGCCACCAGCTCGGGACTAGCGGACTACGAGCAGTACTTC,CATSSGLADYEQYF
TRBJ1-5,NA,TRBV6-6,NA,TGTGCCAGCAGTGAAAATCAGCCCCAGCATTTT,CASSENQPQHF
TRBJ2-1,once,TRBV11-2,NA,TGTGCCAGCAGCTTAGTATCGTACAATGAGCAGTTCTTC,CASSLVSYNEQFF
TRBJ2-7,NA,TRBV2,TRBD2,TGTGCCAGCAGTGAAGACCCTAGCGGGGGGTTCGAGTACTTC,CASSEDPSGGFEYF
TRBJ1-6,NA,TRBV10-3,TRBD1,TGTGCCAGCACTTCCAGGGGGCAAAATTCACCCCTCCACTTT,CASTSRGQNSPLHF
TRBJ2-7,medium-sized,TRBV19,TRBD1,TGTGCCAGTAGTATGGGACAGGAGACTTCCTACGAGCAGTACTTC,CASSMGQETSYEQYF
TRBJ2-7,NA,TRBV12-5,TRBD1,TGTGCTAGTGGGGGGAACAGGGGGCGGAACGAGCAGTACTTC,CASGGNRGRNEQYF
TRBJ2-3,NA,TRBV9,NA,TGTGCCAGCAGCCTCCCAGGGCGGGGTCGTGCTACAGATACGCAGTATTTT,CASSLPGRGRATDTQYF
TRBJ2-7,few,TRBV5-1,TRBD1,TGCGCCAGCAGCTTTTCGGGACAGGGGGCTGATGAGCAGTACTTC,CASSFSGQGADEQYF
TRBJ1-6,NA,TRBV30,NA,TGTGCCTGGAGTGTATGGAAGGCCAACTCCTATAATTCACCCCTCCACTTT,CAWSVWKANSYNSPLHF
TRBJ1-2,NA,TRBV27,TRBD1,TGTGCCAGCAGTTTCGGGACAGGTTACTATGGCTACACCTTC,CASSFGTGYYGYTF
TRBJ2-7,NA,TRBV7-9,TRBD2,TGTGCCAGCAGCTTAGGGACTAGCGGGGCGGTGGAGCAGTACTTC,CASSLGTSGAVEQYF
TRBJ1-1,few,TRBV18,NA,TGTGCCAGCTCTTCGACATCGGCAGGGAACACTGAAGCTTTCTTT,CASSSTSAGNTEAFF
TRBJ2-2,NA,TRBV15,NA,TGTGCCACCAGCAGAGATGGGACTTTGGCCGGGGAGCTGTTTTTT,CATSRDGTLAGELFF
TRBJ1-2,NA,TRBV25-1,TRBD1,TGTGCCAGCAGTGAAGACAGGGTGTGGAGCTACACCTTC,CASSEDRVWSYTF
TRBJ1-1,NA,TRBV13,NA,TGTGCCAGCAGCCAACAACAGGGTATAGTAGCTTTCTTT,CASSQQQGIVAFF
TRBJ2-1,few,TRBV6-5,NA,TGTGCCAGCACCTCGGCACAGGGCTATGAGCAGTTCTTC,CASTSAQGYEQFF
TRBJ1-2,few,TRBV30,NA,TGTGCCTGGAGTGTCCTAGGAGCAGAAGCTATGGCTATGTATGGCTACACCTTC,CAWSVLGAEAMAMYGYTF
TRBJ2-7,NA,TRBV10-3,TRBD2,TGTGCCATCAACGGCGGGGGCTCCTACGAGCAGTACTTC,CAINGGGSYEQYF
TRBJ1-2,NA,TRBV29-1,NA,TGCAGCGTTGATGCTCCCTTGGGCCCAAACTATGGCTACACCTTC,CSVDAPLGPNYGYTF
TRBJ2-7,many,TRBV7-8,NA,TGTGCCAGCAGCTTCGTTCCAGGGAACTACGAGCAGTACTTC,CASSFVPGNYEQYF
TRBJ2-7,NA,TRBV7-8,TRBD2,TGTGCCAGCAGCCCGCGGGGGGCCTCCTACGAGCAGTACTTC,CASSPRGASYEQYF
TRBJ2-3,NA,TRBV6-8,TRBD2,TGTGCCAGCAGTTACCCGGGACTAGCGGGGGAAGCAGATACGCAGTATTTT,CASSYPGLAGEADTQYF
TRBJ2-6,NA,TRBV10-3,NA,TGTGCCATCAGAACAGAGGGTGGGGCCAACGTCCTGACTTTC,CAIRTEGGANVLTF
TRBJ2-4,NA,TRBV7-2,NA,TGTGCCAGCAGCTTAGAGTCGACAACCAAAAACATTCAGTACTTC,CASSLESTTKNIQYF
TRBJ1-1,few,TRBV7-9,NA,TGTGCCAGCAGCTTTGTTGGCACTGAAGCTTTCTTT,CASSFVGTEAFF
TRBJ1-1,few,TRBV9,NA,TGTGCCAGCAGCGTAGTCAGGGGAGCCACTGAAGCTTTCTTT,CASSVVRGATEAFF
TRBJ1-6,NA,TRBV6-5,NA,TGTGCCAGCAGTTACACAGGGTCCTCACCCCTCCACTTT,CASSYTGSSPLHF
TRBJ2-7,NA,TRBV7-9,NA,TGTGCCAGCAGCTTAGCTAATATCTGGGACTTC,CASSLANIWDF
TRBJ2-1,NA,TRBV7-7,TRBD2,TGTGCTAGCAGCGCCCGACTAGCCAGTGAGCAGTTCTTC,CASSARLASEQFF
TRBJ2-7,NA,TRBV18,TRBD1,TGTGCCAGCTCACCACGGCGGGACAGGGAAATCTCCTACGAGCAGTACTTC,CASSPRRDREISYEQYF
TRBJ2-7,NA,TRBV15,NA,TGTGCCACCAGCAGCCCCGGAGCCGGGGTGGGGGCCTACGAGCAGTACTTC,CATSSPGAGVGAYEQYF
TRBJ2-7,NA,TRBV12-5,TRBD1,TGTGCTAGTTTCGACAGGGGTTACGAGCAGTACTTC,CASFDRGYEQYF
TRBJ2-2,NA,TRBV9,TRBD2,TGTGCCAGCAGCGACCCTAGCGGGGCGATGAACACCGGGGAGCTGTTTTTT,CASSDPSGAMNTGELFF
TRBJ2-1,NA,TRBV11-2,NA,TGTGCCAGCAGCTTGGAGCGGGCGAACAATGAGCAGTTCTTC,CASSLERANNEQFF
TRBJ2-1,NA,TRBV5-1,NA,TGCGCCAGCAGCTTGGGAGGGGAGCAGTTCTTC,CASSLGGEQFF
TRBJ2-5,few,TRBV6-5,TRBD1,TGTGCCAGCAGCCATAACAGGGGAGAGACCCAGTACTTC,CASSHNRGETQYF
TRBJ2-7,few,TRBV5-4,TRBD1,TGTGCCAGCAGCTTGGGTGGACAGGAGTACGAGCAGTACTTC,CASSLGGQEYEQYF
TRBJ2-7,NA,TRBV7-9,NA,TGTGCCAGCAGCTTGGGGACGTACGAGCAGTACTTC,CASSLGTYEQYF
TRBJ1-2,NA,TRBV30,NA,TGTGCCTGGAGTGAGGGGGATGGCTACACCTTC,CAWSEGDGYTF
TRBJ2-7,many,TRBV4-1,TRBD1,TGCGCCAGCAGCCACGGACAGGGACCCACCTACGAGCAGTACTTC,CASSHGQGPTYEQYF